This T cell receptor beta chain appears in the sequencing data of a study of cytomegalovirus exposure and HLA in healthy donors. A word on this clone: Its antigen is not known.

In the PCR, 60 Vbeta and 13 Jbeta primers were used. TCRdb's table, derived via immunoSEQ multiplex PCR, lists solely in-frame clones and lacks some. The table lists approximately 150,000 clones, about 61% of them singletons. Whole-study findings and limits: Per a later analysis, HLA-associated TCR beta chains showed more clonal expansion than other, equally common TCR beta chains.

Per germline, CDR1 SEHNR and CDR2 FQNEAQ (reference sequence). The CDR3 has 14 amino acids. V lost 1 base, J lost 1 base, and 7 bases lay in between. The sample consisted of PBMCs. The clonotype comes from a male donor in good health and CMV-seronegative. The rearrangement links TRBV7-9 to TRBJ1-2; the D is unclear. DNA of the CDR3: TGTGCCAGCAGCTTAGGTGGCAGTAACTATGGCTACACCTTC. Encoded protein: CASSLGGSNYGYTF.